This T cell receptor beta chain comes out of a study of cytomegalovirus exposure and HLA in healthy donors. Study results and limitations: CMV serostatus alone was available as immune exposure information. Researchers catalogued 164 TCR beta chains as cytomegalovirus-associated.

As concerns this clone: Antigen specificity is unknown.

The CDR3 consists of 15 residues. Germline V gives CDR1 SGHNT, CDR2 YYREEE (reference sequence). With V trimmed by 6 bases and J by 7 bases, 11 bases remained unmatched. Amplification used 60 Vbeta primers and 13 Jbeta primers. Authors' processing steps: Counted up in a later analysis, unique TCR beta chains came to roughly 80 million, with about 9.9 million shared. Produced via immunoSEQ multiplex PCR; TCRdb's table is partial and in-frame only. V and J calls and clone size are copied from that table; D and trimming were computed from the DNA. This table holds 200,000 to 250,000 clones, roughly 73% found once.

The receptor comes from a boy younger than 18 in good health and CMV-seronegative. Sequencing used PBMCs. The chain links TRBV5-4 to TRBJ2-1, with 9 bases matching TRBD1. CDR3: CASTPTPGQGNEQFF. CDR3 nucleotides: TGTGCCAGCACCCCGACTCCGGGACAGGGTAATGAGCAGTTCTTC.